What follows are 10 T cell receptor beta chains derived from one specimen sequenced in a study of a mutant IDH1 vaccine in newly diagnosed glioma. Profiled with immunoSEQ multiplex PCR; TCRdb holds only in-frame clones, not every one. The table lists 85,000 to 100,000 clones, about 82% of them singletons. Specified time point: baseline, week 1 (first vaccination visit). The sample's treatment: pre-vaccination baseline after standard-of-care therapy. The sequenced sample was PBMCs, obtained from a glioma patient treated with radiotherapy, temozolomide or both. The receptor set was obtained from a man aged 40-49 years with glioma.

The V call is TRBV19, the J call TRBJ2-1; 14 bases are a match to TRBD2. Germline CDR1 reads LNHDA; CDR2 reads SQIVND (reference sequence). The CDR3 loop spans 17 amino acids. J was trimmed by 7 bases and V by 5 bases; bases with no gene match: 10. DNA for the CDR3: TGTGCCAGTAGTGGGGGACTAGCGGGGGCCTCGAGGAATGAGCAGTTCTTC. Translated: CASSGGLAGASRNEQFF.

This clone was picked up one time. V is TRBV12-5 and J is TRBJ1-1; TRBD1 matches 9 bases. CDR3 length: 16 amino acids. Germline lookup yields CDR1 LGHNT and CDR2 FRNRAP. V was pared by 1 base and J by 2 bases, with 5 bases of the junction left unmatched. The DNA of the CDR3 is TGTGCTAGTGGTTTGGCGACAGGGGGAACTAACACTGAAGCTTTCTTT. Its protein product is CASGLATGGTNTEAFF.

CDR3 residues: CASSPQGNQPQHF. The CDR3 DNA reads TGTGCCAGCAGCCCTCAAGGGAATCAGCCCCAGCATTTT. The chain links TRBV7-3 to TRBJ1-5; D remains ambiguous. The V gene's germline CDR1 is SGHTA and CDR2 FQGTGA. Trimming removed 5 bases from V and 4 bases from J, with 9 bases in between. CDR3 length: 13 residues.

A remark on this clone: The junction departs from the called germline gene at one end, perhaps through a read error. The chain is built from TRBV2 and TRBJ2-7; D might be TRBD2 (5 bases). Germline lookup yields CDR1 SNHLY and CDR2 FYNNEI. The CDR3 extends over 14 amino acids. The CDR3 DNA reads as TGTGCCAGCAGCCCGGGGTTAACTTCCTACGGGCAGTACTTC. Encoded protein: CASSPGLTSYGQYF.

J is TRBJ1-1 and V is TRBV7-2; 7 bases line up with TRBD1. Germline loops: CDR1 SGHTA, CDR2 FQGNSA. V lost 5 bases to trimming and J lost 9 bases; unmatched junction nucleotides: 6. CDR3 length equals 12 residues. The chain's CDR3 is CASSGRQGQAFF. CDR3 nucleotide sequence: TGTGCCAGCAGCGGAAGACAGGGCCAAGCTTTCTTT.

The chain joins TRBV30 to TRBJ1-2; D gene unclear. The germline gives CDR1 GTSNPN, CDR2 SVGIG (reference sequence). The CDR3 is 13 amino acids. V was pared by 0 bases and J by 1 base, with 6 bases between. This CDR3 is CAWSVGNNYGYTF. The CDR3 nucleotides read TGTGCCTGGAGTGTAGGGAATAACTATGGCTACACCTTC. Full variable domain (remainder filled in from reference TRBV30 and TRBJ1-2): SQTIHQWPATLVQPVGSPLSLECTVEGTSNPNLYWYRQAAGRGLQLLFYSVGIGQISSEVPQNLSASRPQDRQFILSSKKLLLSDSGFYLCAWSVGNNYGYTFGSGTRLTVV.

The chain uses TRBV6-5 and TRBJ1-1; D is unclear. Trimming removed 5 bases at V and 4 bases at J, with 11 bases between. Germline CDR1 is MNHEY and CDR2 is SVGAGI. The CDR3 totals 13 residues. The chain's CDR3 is CASSPRGSTEAFF. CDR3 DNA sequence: TGTGCCAGCAGTCCAAGAGGGAGCACTGAAGCTTTCTTT.

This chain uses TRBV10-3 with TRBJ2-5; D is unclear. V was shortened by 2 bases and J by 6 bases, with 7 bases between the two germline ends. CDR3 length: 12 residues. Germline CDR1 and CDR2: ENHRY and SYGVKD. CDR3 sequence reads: CAISEAMKTQYF. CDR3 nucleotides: TGTGCCATCAGTGAGGCAATGAAGACCCAGTACTTC.

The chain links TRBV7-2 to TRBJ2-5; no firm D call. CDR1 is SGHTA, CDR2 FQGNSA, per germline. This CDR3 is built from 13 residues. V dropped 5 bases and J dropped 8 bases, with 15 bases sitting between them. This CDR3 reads CASSPETWETQYF. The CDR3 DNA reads TGTGCCAGCAGCCCCGAGACCTGGGAAACCCAGTACTTC.

The CDR3, as DNA: TGTGCCAGCAGTTACCCTCGGAGGGGGGAGCAGTACTTC. This codes for CASSYPRRGEQYF. The chain couples TRBV6-5 to TRBJ2-7; TRBD1 or TRBD2 may be the D gene (6 bases each). CDR3 length equals 13 residues. Trimming removed 2 bases from V and 7 bases from J, with 12 bases in between. Germline V CDR1 and CDR2: MNHEY, SVGAGI.